These 13 T cell receptor beta chains were sequenced from one sample in a study of blood T cell repertoires in COVID-19. Profiling relied on immunoSEQ multiplex PCR, and the TCRdb table lists in-frame clones only, not all of them. Found here are roughly 150,000 clones, 75% to 85% of them singletons; the top ten hold around 4%. The sequenced sample consisted of peripheral blood. The receptors were sampled from a man in his 60s with acute or convalescent COVID-19.

This clone was seen a handful of times. J is TRBJ2-3 and V is TRBV19; 12 nucleotides align to TRBD2. The V and J ends lost 4 bases and 3 bases, in that order; junction bases with no gene match: 2. The CDR3 length is 15 residues. Germline loops: CDR1 LNHDA, CDR2 SQIVND (reference sequence). DNA of the CDR3: TGTGCCAGTAGTACTACTAGCGGGAGGACAGATACGCAGTATTTT. Translated: CASSTTSGRTDTQYF.

The chain links TRBV6-5 to TRBJ1-1; 8 bases are shared with TRBD1. Germline trimming cut 6 bases from V and 1 base from J; bases unmatched to any gene: 7. This CDR3 region has 15 residues. Germline loops: CDR1 MNHEY, CDR2 SVGAGI. CDR3 residues: CASRIFTGGNTEAFF. The CDR3 DNA sequence: TGTGCCAGCAGGATATTTACAGGGGGGAACACTGAAGCTTTCTTT.

V usage is TRBV6-5 and J usage is TRBJ2-7; 10 bases are a match to TRBD2. This CDR3 is 16 amino acids long. Germline CDR1 MNHEY, CDR2 SVGAGI. The J segment lost 3 bases and the V segment lost 0 bases, leaving 5 bases of the junction unmatched. The CDR3 loop reads CASSYSLAGDVYEQYF. In DNA form, the CDR3 reads TGTGCCAGCAGTTACTCTCTAGCGGGAGACGTCTACGAGCAGTACTTC.

This chain connects TRBV29-1 to TRBJ2-1; TRBD2 matches 8 bases. Germline V gene data show CDR1 as SQVTM and CDR2 as ANQGSEA. The length of the CDR3 is 13 residues. The ends lost 4 bases at V and 5 bases at J; junction bases unmatched: 4. For the CDR3, the DNA is TGCAGCGTTGCGTTGCGGGAGGACAATGAGCAGTTCTTC. This encodes CSVALREDNEQFF.

The genes are TRBV28 and TRBJ2-7; TRBD1 agrees at 9 bases. Germline V lookup: CDR1 MDHEN, CDR2 SYDVKM. The CDR3 runs to 16 residues. Losses at the gene ends were 2 bases for V and 2 bases for J; bases not matched to a gene: 7. CDR3 in amino acids: CASSLTGGVLTYEQYF. CDR3 nucleotides: TGTGCCAGCAGTTTAACAGGGGGCGTGTTGACCTACGAGCAGTACTTC.

This clone was observed once. The chain employs TRBV3-1 (or the pseudogene TRBV3-2) and TRBJ2-7, with 8 bases that match TRBD1. Germline-derived CDR1 and CDR2 are LGHDT and YNNKEL (reference sequence). The length of the CDR3 is 14 residues. J lost 3 bases, V lost 3 bases, and 4 bases had no gene match. The DNA for the CDR3 is TGTGCCAGCAGCCACGGGACAGGCGACTACGAGCAGTACTTC. Translating gives CASSHGTGDYEQYF.

The V and J genes are TRBV27 and TRBJ2-7, with a possible D match to TRBD1 (5 bases). This CDR3 region has 15 residues. CDR1 and CDR2 from the germline V gene are MNHEY and SMNVEV (reference sequence). V lost 6 bases to trimming and J lost 0 bases, with 15 bases between them. Here the CDR3 reads CASRPQGTPSYEQYF. CDR3 nucleotide sequence: TGTGCCAGCAGGCCCCAGGGTACTCCCTCCTACGAGCAGTACTTC.

To note about this clone: The sample has other DNA sequences that encode this CDR3 too. The rearrangement links TRBV19 to TRBJ2-5, with 9 bases aligning to TRBD2. Germline V CDR1 and CDR2: LNHDA, SQIVND (reference sequence). The CDR3 is 16 residues long. Trimming at V came to 2 bases and at J to 2 bases, leaving 6 bases not matched to a gene. CDR3 sequence (DNA): TGTGCCAGTAGTATAAGACTAGCGGAACTACAAGAGACCCAGTACTTC. Protein sequence: CASSIRLAELQETQYF.

The chain employs TRBV20-1 and TRBJ1-2; the D is unclear. Germline lookup yields CDR1 DFQATT and CDR2 SNEGSKA (reference sequence). This CDR3 is built from 11 residues. V gave up 3 bases and J gave up 4 bases, with 6 bases separating them. The DNA of the CDR3 is TGCAGTGCTAGGAACAGCTATGGCTACACCTTC. This translates into CSARNSYGYTF.

The chain uses TRBV7-2 and TRBJ1-6; TRBD1 matches at 10 bases. Germline assignment: CDR1 SGHTA and CDR2 FQGNSA. V gave up 5 bases and J gave up 0 bases; unmatched junction bases: 7. The CDR3 covers 18 residues. CDR3 sequence reads: CASSPDRGQSSYNSPLHF. The CDR3 region has the DNA TGTGCCAGCAGCCCAGACAGGGGGCAGAGCTCCTATAATTCACCCCTCCACTTT.

This clone was picked up one time. The V call is TRBV4-1, the J call TRBJ2-4, with TRBD1 identical over 7 bases. Germline V gene sequence: CDR1 MGHRA, CDR2 YSYEKL. There are 16 residues in the CDR3. Trimming took 1 base from V and 2 from J; bases not matched to a gene: 5. The CDR3 region is CASSQGDSNTKNIQYF. CDR3 bases: TGCGCCAGCAGCCAAGGGGACAGTAACACCAAAAACATTCAGTACTTC.

V gene TRBV19 combines with J gene TRBJ2-7; weak D call: TRBD2 (6 bases). Trimming removed 4 bases from V and 9 bases from J, with 19 bases in between. The CDR3 has 14 residues. The germline gives CDR1 LNHDA, CDR2 SQIVND (reference sequence). DNA of the CDR3: TGTGCCAGTAGTAAGGGTGGGGCTAGCGTGCCGCAGTACTTC. Residues: CASSKGGASVPQYF.

V gene TRBV5-1 combines with J gene TRBJ2-7; tentative D call: TRBD1 (6 bases). The CDR3 runs to 14 residues. Germline V gene data show CDR1 as SGHRS and CDR2 as YFSETQ. Trimming shortened V by 6 bases and J by 2 bases, and 15 bases separated the two germline ends. CDR3 coding DNA: TGCGCCAGCACAAACCGGGACAAGGCCTACGAGCAGTACTTC. Amino acids: CASTNRDKAYEQYF.